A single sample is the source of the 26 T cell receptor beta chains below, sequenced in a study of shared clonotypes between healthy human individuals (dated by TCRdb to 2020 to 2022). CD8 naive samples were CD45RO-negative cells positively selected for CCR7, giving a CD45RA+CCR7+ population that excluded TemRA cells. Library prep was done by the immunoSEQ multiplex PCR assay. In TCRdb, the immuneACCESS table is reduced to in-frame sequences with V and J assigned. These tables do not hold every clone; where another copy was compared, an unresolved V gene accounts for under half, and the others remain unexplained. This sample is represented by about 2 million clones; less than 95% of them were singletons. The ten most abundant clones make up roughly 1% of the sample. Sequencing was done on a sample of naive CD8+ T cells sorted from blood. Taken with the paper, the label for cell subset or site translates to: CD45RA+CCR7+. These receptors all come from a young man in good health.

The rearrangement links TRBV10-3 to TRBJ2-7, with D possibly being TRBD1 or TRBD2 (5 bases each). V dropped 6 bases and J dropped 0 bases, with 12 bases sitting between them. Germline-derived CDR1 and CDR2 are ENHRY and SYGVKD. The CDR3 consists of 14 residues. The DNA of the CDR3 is TGTGCCATCAGCGAGGGGTCTCTCTCCTACGAGCAGTACTTC. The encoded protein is CAISEGSLSYEQYF.

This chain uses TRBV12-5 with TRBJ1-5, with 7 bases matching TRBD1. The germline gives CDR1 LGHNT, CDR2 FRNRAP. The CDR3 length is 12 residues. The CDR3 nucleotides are TGTGAGGCAGGGGGTATACGGCAGCCCCAGCATTTT. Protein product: CEAGGIRQPQHF.

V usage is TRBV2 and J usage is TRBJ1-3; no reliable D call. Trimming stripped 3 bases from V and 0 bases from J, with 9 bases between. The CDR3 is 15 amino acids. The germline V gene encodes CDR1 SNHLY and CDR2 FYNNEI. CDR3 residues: CASSDYMGSGNTIYF. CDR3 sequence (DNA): TGTGCCAGCAGTGACTACATGGGCTCTGGAAACACCATATATTTT.

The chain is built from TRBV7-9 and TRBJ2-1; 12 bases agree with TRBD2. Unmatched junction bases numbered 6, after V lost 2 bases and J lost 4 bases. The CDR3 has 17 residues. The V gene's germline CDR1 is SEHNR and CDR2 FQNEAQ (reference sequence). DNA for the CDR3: TGTGCCAGCAGCTTAACCCAGCTAGCGGGAGGGTACAATGAGCAGTTCTTC. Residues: CASSLTQLAGGYNEQFF.

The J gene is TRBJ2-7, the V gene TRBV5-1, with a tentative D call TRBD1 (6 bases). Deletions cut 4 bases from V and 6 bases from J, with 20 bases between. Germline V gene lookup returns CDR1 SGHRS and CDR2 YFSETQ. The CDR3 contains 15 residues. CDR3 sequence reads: CASSARPGQPFEQYF. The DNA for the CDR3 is TGCGCCAGCAGCGCGAGACCGGGACAACCTTTCGAGCAGTACTTC.

The CDR3: CASSLVRGVYEQYF. CDR3 sequence (DNA): TGTGCCAGCAGCTTAGTACGGGGGGTCTACGAGCAGTACTTC. The rearrangement links TRBV7-2 to TRBJ2-7, with TRBD2 matching over 7 bases. Trimming at V came to 1 base and at J to 3 bases, leaving 3 bases not matched to a gene. The length of the CDR3 is 14 residues. The germline V gene encodes CDR1 SGHTA and CDR2 FQGNSA.

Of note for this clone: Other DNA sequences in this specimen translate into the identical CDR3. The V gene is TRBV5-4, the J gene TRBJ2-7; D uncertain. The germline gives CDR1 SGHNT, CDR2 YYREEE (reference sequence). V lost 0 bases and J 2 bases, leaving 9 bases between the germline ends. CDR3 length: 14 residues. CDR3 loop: CASSLGTETYEQYF. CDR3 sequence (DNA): TGTGCCAGCAGCTTGGGGACGGAAACCTACGAGCAGTACTTC.

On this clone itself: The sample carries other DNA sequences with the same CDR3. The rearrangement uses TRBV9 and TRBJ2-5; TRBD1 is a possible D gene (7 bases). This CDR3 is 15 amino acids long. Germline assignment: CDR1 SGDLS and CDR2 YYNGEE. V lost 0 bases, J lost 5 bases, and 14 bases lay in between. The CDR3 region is CASSVGGGTVETQYF. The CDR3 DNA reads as TGTGCCAGCAGCGTAGGAGGGGGGACAGTGGAGACCCAGTACTTC.

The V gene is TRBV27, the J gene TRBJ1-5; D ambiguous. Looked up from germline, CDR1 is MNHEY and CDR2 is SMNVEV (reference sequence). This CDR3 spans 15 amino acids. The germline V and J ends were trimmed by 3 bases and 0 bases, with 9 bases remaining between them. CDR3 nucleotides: TGTGCCAGCAGTTTTAAGGACGCTAGCAATCAGCCCCAGCATTTT. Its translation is CASSFKDASNQPQHF.

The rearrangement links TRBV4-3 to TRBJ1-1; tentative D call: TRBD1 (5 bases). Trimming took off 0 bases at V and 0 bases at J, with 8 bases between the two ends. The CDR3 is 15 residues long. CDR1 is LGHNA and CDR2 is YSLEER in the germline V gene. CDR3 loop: CASSQEPGMNTEAFF. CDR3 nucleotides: TGCGCCAGCAGCCAAGAACCAGGGATGAACACTGAAGCTTTCTTT.

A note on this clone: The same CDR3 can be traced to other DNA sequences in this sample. The CDR3 sequence is CASSNGGYNEQFF. The CDR3 region has the DNA TGTGCCAGTAGTAACGGAGGATACAATGAGCAGTTCTTC. The rearrangement links TRBV19 to TRBJ2-1, with a weak D call TRBD2 (5 bases). The germline V gene has CDR1 LNHDA and CDR2 SQIVND (reference sequence). The CDR3 loop spans 13 amino acids. V was clipped by 4 bases and J by 4 bases, with 8 bases between them.

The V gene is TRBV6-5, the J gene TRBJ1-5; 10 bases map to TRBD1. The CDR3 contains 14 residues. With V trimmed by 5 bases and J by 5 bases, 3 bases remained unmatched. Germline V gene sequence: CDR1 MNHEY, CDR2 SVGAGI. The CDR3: CASSPGTGDQPQHF. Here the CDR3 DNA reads TGTGCCAGCAGTCCCGGGACAGGGGATCAGCCCCAGCATTTT.

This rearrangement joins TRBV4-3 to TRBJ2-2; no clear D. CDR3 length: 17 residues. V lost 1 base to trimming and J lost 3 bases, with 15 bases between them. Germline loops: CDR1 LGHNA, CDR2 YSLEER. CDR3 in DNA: TGCGCCAGCAGCCAAGTGCTGGCCCCTGGGGACACCGGGGAGCTGTTTTTT. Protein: CASSQVLAPGDTGELFF.

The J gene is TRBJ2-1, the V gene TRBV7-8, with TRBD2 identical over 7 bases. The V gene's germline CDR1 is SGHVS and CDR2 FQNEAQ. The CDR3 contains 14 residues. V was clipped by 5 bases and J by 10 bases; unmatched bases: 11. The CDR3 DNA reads TGTGCCAGCAGCCCGGGACTACCTAGGGTCGAGCAGTTCTTC. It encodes CASSPGLPRVEQFF.

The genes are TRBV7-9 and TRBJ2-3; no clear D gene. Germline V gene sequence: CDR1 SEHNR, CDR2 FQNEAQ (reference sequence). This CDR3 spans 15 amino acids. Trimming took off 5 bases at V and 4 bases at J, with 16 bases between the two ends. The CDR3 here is CASSLRQTSADTQYF. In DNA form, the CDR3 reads TGTGCCAGCAGCCTACGGCAGACGTCCGCAGATACGCAGTATTTT.

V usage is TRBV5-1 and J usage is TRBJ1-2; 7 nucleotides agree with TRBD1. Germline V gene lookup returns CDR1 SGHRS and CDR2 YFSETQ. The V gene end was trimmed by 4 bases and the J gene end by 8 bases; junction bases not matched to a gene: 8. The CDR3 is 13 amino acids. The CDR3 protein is CASSLDRDIGYTF. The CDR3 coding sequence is TGCGCCAGCAGCCTTGACAGGGACATCGGCTACACCTTC.

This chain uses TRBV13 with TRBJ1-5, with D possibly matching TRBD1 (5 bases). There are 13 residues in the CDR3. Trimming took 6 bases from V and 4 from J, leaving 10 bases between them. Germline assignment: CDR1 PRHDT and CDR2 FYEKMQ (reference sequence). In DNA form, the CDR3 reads TGTGCCAGCAGTGTGGGGGGGAATCAGCCCCAGCATTTT. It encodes CASSVGGNQPQHF.

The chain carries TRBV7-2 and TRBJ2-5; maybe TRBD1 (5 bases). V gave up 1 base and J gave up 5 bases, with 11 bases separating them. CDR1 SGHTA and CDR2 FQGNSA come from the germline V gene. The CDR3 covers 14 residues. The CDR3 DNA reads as TGTGCCAGCAGCTTAGAAAGGGGCGAGGAGACCCAGTACTTC. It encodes CASSLERGEETQYF. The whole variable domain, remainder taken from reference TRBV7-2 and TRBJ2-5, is GAGVSQSPSNKVTEKGKDVELRCDPISGHTALYWYRQSLGQGLEFLIYFQGNSAPDKSGLPSDRFSAERTGGSVSTLTIQRTQQEDSAVYLCASSLERGEETQYFGPGTRLLVL.

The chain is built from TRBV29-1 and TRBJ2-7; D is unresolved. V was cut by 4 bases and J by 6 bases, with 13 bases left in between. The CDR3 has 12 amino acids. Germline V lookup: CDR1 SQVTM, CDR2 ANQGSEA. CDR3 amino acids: CSVGLGHPEQYF. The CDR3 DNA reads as TGCAGCGTTGGGTTAGGGCACCCCGAGCAGTACTTC.

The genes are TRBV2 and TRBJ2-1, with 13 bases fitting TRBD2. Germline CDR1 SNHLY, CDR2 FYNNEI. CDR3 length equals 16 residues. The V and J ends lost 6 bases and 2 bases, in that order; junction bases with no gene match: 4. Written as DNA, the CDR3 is TGTGCCAGCAGCCCCGGGACTAGCGGGACCTACAATGAGCAGTTCTTC. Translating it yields CASSPGTSGTYNEQFF.

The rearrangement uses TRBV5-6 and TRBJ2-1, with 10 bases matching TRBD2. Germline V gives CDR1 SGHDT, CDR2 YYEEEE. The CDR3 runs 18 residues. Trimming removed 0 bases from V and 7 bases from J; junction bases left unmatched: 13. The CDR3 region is CASSLVYSGGSIGNEQFF. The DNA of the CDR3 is TGTGCCAGCAGCTTGGTTTATAGCGGGGGGTCAATTGGTAATGAGCAGTTCTTC. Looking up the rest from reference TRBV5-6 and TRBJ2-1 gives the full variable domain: DAGVTQSPTHLIKTRGQQVTLRCSPKSGHDTVSWYQQALGQGPQFIFQYYEEEERQRGNFPDRFSGHQFPNYSSELNVNALLLGDSALYLCASSLVYSGGSIGNEQFFGPGTRLTVL.

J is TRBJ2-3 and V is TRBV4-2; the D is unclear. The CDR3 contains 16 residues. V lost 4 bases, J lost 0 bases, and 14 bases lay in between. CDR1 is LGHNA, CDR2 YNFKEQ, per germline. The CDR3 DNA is TGTGCCAGCAGCCGTTTTTTGGACCCTAGCACAGATACGCAGTATTTT. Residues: CASSRFLDPSTDTQYF.

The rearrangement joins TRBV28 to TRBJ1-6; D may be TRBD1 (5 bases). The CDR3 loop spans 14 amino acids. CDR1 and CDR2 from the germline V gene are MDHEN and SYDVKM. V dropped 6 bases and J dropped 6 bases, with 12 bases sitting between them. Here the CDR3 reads CASRGDGPNSPLHF. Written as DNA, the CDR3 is TGTGCCAGCAGAGGGGACGGACCTAATTCACCCCTCCACTTT.

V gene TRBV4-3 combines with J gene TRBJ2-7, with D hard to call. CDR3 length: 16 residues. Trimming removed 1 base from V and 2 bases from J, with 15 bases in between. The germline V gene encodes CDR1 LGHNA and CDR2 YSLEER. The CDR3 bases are TGCGCCAGCAGCCAAGGATGGTCCGAAATTGCCTACGAGCAGTACTTC. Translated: CASSQGWSEIAYEQYF.

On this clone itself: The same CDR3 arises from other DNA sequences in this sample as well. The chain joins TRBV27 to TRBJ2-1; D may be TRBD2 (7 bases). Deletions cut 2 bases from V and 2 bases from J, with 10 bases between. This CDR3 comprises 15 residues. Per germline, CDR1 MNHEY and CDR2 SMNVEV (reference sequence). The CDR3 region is CASSLTGGPYNEQFF. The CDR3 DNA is TGTGCCAGCAGTTTAACCGGGGGGCCCTACAATGAGCAGTTCTTC.

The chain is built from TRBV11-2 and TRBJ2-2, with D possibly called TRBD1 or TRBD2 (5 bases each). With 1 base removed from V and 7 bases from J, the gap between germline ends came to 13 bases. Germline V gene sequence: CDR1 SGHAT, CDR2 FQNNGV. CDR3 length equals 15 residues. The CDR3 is CASSLGGVLVGELFF. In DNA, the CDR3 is TGTGCCAGCAGCTTAGGAGGGGTCTTGGTCGGGGAGCTGTTTTTT.